The 3 T cell receptor beta chains listed next were all sequenced from one sample in a study of cytomegalovirus exposure and HLA in healthy donors. The PCR made use of 60 Vbeta and 13 Jbeta primers. The repertoire was sequenced with immunoSEQ multiplex PCR; TCRdb's copy has only in-frame clones and lacks some. Of about 220,000 clones listed, approximately 88% are singletons. The sequenced sample consisted of PBMCs. These TCRs come from a boy younger than 10 in good health and CMV-seronegative.

The chain links TRBV27 to TRBJ2-5, with D perhaps matching TRBD2 (6 bases). Trimming took off 2 bases at V and 5 bases at J, with 12 bases between the two ends. The CDR3 covers 14 residues. Germline values: CDR1 MNHEY, CDR2 SMNVEV (reference sequence). The DNA of the CDR3 is TGTGCCAGCAGTTTAAGTGGTCGGGGGGAGACCCAGTACTTC. It specifies CASSLSGRGETQYF.

The chain combines TRBV5-1 with TRBJ2-1, with 8 bases that match TRBD1. V was clipped by 4 bases and J by 0 bases; unmatched bases: 12. The CDR3 has 18 residues. CDR1 and CDR2 from the germline V gene are SGHRS and YFSETQ. The CDR3 DNA reads TGCGCCAGCAGCCCCCGATACGTTCAGGGGGCCTCCTACAATGAGCAGTTCTTC. Its translation is CASSPRYVQGASYNEQFF.

This CDR3 is CASSTQGIQPQHF. DNA for the CDR3: TGTGCCAGCAGCACACAGGGTATCCAGCCCCAGCATTTT. The chain carries TRBV6-5 and TRBJ1-5; weak D call: TRBD1 (6 bases). This CDR3 contains 13 residues. V shed 6 bases and J shed 7 bases, with 13 bases lying between them. Germline V gives CDR1 MNHEY, CDR2 SVGAGI.